These 21 T cell receptor beta chains share one sample of origin, sequenced in a study of blood T cells in healthy people across ages. PCR was performed a second time for roughly 7 to 11 cycles using a sample-barcoded 5' primer and a J-beta primer mix. TCRdb re-analysed the 5' RACE reads in MiXCR, keeping a single row per CDR3 protein. Of approximately 1,700,000 distinct CDR3 sequences in the sample, about 39% are singletons; the top ten hold 23%. Sequencing was done on a sample of blood. The receptor source for this set is a human donor in good health.

V is TRBV20-1 and J is TRBJ2-7; possibly TRBD1 for D (7 bases). The germline V gene has CDR1 DFQATT and CDR2 SNEGSKA (reference sequence). The V end lost 4 bases, the J end lost 1 base, and 14 bases lay between the germline ends. The CDR3 extends over 14 amino acids. The CDR3 sequence: CSAIRGDSSYEQYF. The CDR3, as DNA: TGCAGTGCTATTAGGGGGGACAGTTCCTACGAGCAGTACTTC.

V is TRBV9 and J is TRBJ2-7, with 9 positions matching TRBD2. In germline, CDR1 is SGDLS, CDR2 YYNGEE. The CDR3 totals 21 residues. Trimming removed 3 bases from V and 5 bases from J; junction bases left unmatched: 27. CDR3 residues: CASSASTGTRGAAGGHDEQYF. In DNA, the CDR3 is TGTGCCAGCAGCGCTTCTACCGGGACCCGGGGTGCTGCGGGGGGGCACGACGAGCAGTACTTC.

CDR3 loop: CSAFRLSGSLSYEQYF. For the CDR3, the DNA is TGCAGTGCTTTTAGATTGAGCGGTAGTCTTTCCTACGAGCAGTACTTC. This chain links TRBV20-1 with TRBJ2-7; D might be TRBD2 (5 bases). This CDR3 has 16 residues. Trimming shortened V by 5 bases and J by 1 base, and 21 bases separated the two germline ends. The germline V gene has CDR1 DFQATT and CDR2 SNEGSKA (reference sequence).

This clonotype was picked up a small number of times. The chain recombines TRBV20-1 with TRBJ2-5; 8 nucleotides match TRBD1. CDR1 DFQATT and CDR2 SNEGSKA come from the germline V gene (reference sequence). V lost 3 bases, J lost 4 bases, and 10 bases stayed unmatched. The CDR3 consists of 15 residues. The CDR3 DNA is TGCAGTGCTAGTCCGGACAGGGTGGTGTCAGAGACCCAGTACTTC. This codes for CSASPDRVVSETQYF.

This clonotype has a handful of counts. This sequence joins TRBV7-9 and TRBJ1-1; 8 positions match TRBD1. The CDR3 is 14 amino acids. The germline V gene has CDR1 SEHNR and CDR2 FQNEAQ (reference sequence). V lost 5 bases, J lost 5 bases, and 7 bases stayed unmatched. Here the CDR3 reads CASSPDRGLTEAFF. The CDR3 nucleotides read TGTGCCAGCAGCCCCGACAGGGGACTTACTGAAGCTTTCTTT.

This clonotype was detected only a few times. This rearrangement joins TRBV29-1 to TRBJ1-2; 7 nucleotides line up with TRBD1. The CDR3 runs 13 residues. Per the germline V gene, CDR1 is SQVTM and CDR2 is ANQGSEA. The trim removed 6 bases at V and 3 bases at J, leaving 7 bases unmatched. The CDR3 region is CSVLRGQHYGYTF. The CDR3 DNA reads TGCAGCGTCCTCAGGGGACAGCACTATGGCTACACCTTC.

The V gene is TRBV15, the J gene TRBJ2-1; tentative D call: TRBD2 (7 bases). Germline CDR1 is LNHNV and CDR2 is YYDKDF (reference sequence). The germline V and J ends were trimmed by 1 base and 4 bases, with 11 bases remaining between them. This CDR3 has 15 residues. CDR3: CATSRVGGLYNEQFF. As DNA, the CDR3 is TGTGCCACCAGCAGAGTGGGGGGGCTTTACAATGAGCAGTTCTTC.

The V and J genes are TRBV6-2 or TRBV6-3 and TRBJ2-1; no definite D call. The J call may be incorrect, as the DNA end agrees better with TRBJ2-7. The CDR3 loop spans 13 amino acids. CDR1 and CDR2 (germline): MNHEY, SVGEGT. The CDR3 nucleotides read TGTGCCAGCAGTTATTCTGATGTCAATGAGCAGTACTTC. Amino acid sequence: CASSYSDVNEQYF.

The V call is TRBV28, the J call TRBJ2-5; TRBD2 agrees at 8 bases. The V segment lost 6 bases and the J segment 4 bases; nucleotides outside the gene matches: 10. The CDR3 runs 15 residues. Germline assignment: CDR1 MDHEN and CDR2 SYDVKM. The CDR3 spells CASSNNGGGTETQYF. Here the CDR3 DNA reads TGTGCCAGCAGCAACAACGGGGGGGGGACAGAGACCCAGTACTTC.

The chain has TRBV10-3 and TRBJ1-1; D gene unclear. Between the trimmed V and J ends, which lost 7 bases and 4 bases, there was a span of 10 bases. The length of the CDR3 is 12 residues. Germline V gene sequence: CDR1 ENHRY, CDR2 SYGVKD. The CDR3: CAIIGVGTEAFF. In nucleotides, the CDR3 is TGTGCCATCATCGGGGTAGGCACTGAAGCTTTCTTT.

This sequence joins TRBV2 and TRBJ2-3; D is possibly TRBD1 (5 bases). Germline CDR1 is SNHLY and CDR2 is FYNNEI. Trimming removed 6 bases from V and 4 bases from J, with 14 bases in between. The CDR3 covers 14 residues. The CDR3 protein is CASSNDREPDTQYF. As DNA, the CDR3 is TGTGCCAGCAGCAACGACAGAGAGCCAGATACGCAGTATTTT. The variable domain in full, with the rest retrieved from reference TRBV2 and TRBJ2-3, is EPEVTQTPSHQVTQMGQEVILRCVPISNHLYFYWYRQILGQKVEFLVSFYNNEISEKSEIFDDQFSVERPDGSNFTLKIRSTKLEDSAMYFCASSNDREPDTQYFGPGTRLTVL.

This chain joins TRBV29-1 and TRBJ2-7; 8 positions match TRBD1. The germline V gene encodes CDR1 SQVTM and CDR2 ANQGSEA. V was pared by 6 bases and J by 4 bases, with 11 bases of the junction left unmatched. The length of the CDR3 is 14 residues. CDR3 loop: CSVAGGTGGYEQYF. The CDR3 nucleotides read TGCAGCGTCGCAGGGGGCACAGGGGGGTACGAGCAGTACTTC.

V is TRBV4-3 and J is TRBJ1-1, with a tentative D call TRBD1 (6 bases). The CDR3 runs to 16 residues. V gave up 0 bases and J gave up 4 bases, with 15 bases separating them. The germline CDR1 and CDR2 sequences are LGHNA and YSLEER. The CDR3 DNA follows: TGCGCCAGCAGCCAAGAAAGATGGCAGGGGAGCACTGAAGCTTTCTTT. Translated, it gives CASSQERWQGSTEAFF.

This sequence joins TRBV4-2 and TRBJ2-5, with 7 bases lining up with TRBD2. J lost 5 bases, V lost 0 bases, and 6 bases had no gene match. CDR1 is LGHNA and CDR2 is YNFKEQ in the germline V gene. CDR3 length: 15 amino acids. CDR3 nucleotide sequence: TGTGCCAGCAGCCAAGATGGGAGGGAGCACGAGACCCAGTACTTC. It specifies CASSQDGREHETQYF.

The table lists this clonotype with a few counts. In nucleotides, the CDR3 is TGTGCCAGCAGCCCTGGGACAGACTTCAATCAGCCCCAGCATTTT. As protein: CASSPGTDFNQPQHF. The V call is TRBV5-5, the J call TRBJ1-5; 7 bases are a match to TRBD1. This CDR3 contains 15 residues. V lost 4 bases to trimming and J lost 3 bases; unmatched junction nucleotides: 7. Germline loops: CDR1 SGHKS, CDR2 YYEKEE (reference sequence). Based on the CDR3 plus reference TRBV5-5 and TRBJ1-5, the full variable domain is DAGVTQSPTHLIKTRGQQVTLRCSPISGHKSVSWYQQVLGQGPQFIFQYYEKEERGRGNFPDRFSARQFPNYSSELNVNALLLGDSALYLCASSPGTDFNQPQHFGDGTRLSIL.

The V and J genes are TRBV5-1 and TRBJ1-5; the D gene is possibly TRBD1 (5 bases). Germline-derived CDR1 and CDR2 are SGHRS and YFSETQ. Trimming left V 0 bases short and J 5 bases short, with 9 bases between. This CDR3 has 14 residues. The CDR3 spells CASSLVGEDQPQHF. In DNA form, the CDR3 reads TGCGCCAGCAGCTTGGTAGGGGAGGATCAGCCCCAGCATTTT.

The chain employs TRBV2 and TRBJ2-7; D is possibly TRBD1 (5 bases). The CDR3 has 13 amino acids. Trimming pared 7 bases from V and 6 bases from J, leaving 16 bases between. The V gene's germline CDR1 is SNHLY and CDR2 FYNNEI. The CDR3 here is CASNLEGATEQYF. In DNA, the CDR3 is TGTGCCAGCAATCTAGAAGGGGCGACCGAGCAGTACTTC.

This rearrangement joins TRBV12-3 or TRBV12-4 to TRBJ2-1, with TRBD2 matching 10 bases. Trimming removed 6 bases from V and 6 bases from J; junction bases left unmatched: 5. This CDR3 region has 14 residues. This chain's CDR3 is CASRERGGINEQFF. Written as DNA, the CDR3 is TGTGCCAGCAGGGAGCGGGGGGGCATCAATGAGCAGTTCTTC.

The chain combines TRBV7-2 with TRBJ2-1; D gene uncertain. The V gene's germline CDR1 is SGHTA and CDR2 FQGNSA. The CDR3 runs to 15 residues. Trimming removed 5 bases from V and 0 bases from J, with 11 bases in between. The CDR3 DNA reads as TGTGCCAGCAGCCCCTCTCGGAGCTCCTACAATGAGCAGTTCTTC. Its translation: CASSPSRSSYNEQFF. The complete variable domain, with remaining parts taken from reference TRBV7-2 and TRBJ2-1, reads GAGVSQSPSNKVTEKGKDVELRCDPISGHTALYWYRQSLGQGLEFLIYFQGNSAPDKSGLPSDRFSAERTGGSVSTLTIQRTQQEDSAVYLCASSPSRSSYNEQFFGPGTRLTVL.

This clonotype has only a few counts. This chain links TRBV20-1 with TRBJ2-1; possibly TRBD1 or TRBD2 for D (6 bases each). The V end lost 6 bases, the J end lost 0 bases, and 12 bases lay between the germline ends. This CDR3 has 14 amino acids. Per germline, CDR1 DFQATT and CDR2 SNEGSKA (reference sequence). CDR3 protein: CSAEGGSSYNEQFF. As DNA, the CDR3 is TGCAGTGCCGAGGGGGGAAGCTCCTACAATGAGCAGTTCTTC.

Many counts were recorded for this clonotype. The chain combines TRBV12-5 with TRBJ2-7; D is possibly TRBD2 (5 bases). The CDR3 is 14 residues long. The V gene lost 6 bases and the J gene lost 2 bases, with 14 bases spanning the gap. Per germline, CDR1 LGHNT and CDR2 FRNRAP. The CDR3 loop is CASGLSGNTYEQYF. DNA for the CDR3: TGTGCTAGTGGGTTGTCGGGGAATACCTACGAGCAGTACTTC. Looking up the rest from reference TRBV12-5 and TRBJ2-7 gives the full variable domain: DARVTQTPRHKVTEMGQEVTMRCQPILGHNTVFWYRQTMMQGLELLAYFRNRAPLDDSGMPKDRFSAEMPDATLATLKIQPSEPRDSAVYFCASGLSGNTYEQYFGPGTRLTVT.